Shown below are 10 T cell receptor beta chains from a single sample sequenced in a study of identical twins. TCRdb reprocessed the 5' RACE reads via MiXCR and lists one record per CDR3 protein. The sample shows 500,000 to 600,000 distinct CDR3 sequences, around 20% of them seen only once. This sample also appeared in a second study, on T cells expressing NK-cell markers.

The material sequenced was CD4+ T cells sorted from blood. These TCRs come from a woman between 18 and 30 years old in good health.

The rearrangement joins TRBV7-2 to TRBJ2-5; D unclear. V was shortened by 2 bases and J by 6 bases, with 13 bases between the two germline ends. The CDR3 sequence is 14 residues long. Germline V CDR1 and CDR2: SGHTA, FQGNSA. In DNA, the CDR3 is TGTGCCAGCAGCTTAACCCTAGGCTTGCAGACCCAGTACTTC. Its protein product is CASSLTLGLQTQYF.

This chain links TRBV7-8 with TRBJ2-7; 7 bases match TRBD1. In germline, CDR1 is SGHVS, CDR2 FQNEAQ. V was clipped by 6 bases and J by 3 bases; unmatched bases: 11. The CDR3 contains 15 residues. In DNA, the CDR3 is TGTGCCAGCAGGCCAACAGGGGCTATTGTCTACGAGCAGTACTTC. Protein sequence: CASRPTGAIVYEQYF.

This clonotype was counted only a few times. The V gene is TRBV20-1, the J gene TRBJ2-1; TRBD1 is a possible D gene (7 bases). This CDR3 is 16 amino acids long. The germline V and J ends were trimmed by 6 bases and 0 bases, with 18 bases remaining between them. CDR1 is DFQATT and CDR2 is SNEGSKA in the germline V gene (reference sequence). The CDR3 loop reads CSAAISGGPSYNEQFF. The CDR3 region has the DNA TGCAGTGCGGCGATCTCAGGGGGGCCCTCCTACAATGAGCAGTTCTTC.

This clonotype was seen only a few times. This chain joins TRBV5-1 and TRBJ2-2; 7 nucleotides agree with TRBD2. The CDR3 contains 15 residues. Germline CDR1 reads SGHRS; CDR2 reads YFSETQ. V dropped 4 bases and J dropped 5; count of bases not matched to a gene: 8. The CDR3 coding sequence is TGCGCCAGCAGCCCTGGAGCGGGGTGGACCGGGGAGCTGTTTTTT. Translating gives CASSPGAGWTGELFF.

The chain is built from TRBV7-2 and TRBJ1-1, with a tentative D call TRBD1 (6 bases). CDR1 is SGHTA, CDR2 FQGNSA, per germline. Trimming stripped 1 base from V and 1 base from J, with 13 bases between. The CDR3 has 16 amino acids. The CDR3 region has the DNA TGTGCCAGCAGCTTAGATAGGGACACAACGAACACTGAAGCTTTCTTT. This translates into CASSLDRDTTNTEAFF.

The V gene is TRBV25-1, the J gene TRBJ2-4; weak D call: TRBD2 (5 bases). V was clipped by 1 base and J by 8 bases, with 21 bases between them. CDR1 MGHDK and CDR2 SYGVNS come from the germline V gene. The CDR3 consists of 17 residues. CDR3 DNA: TGTGCCAGCAGTGAATTTTGGAACGAACAGAAGAGGGACATTCAGTACTTC. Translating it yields CASSEFWNEQKRDIQYF.

The DNA of the CDR3 is TGTGCCAGCAGCTTAGGGGCGGGACAGCTCTACAATGAGCAGTTCTTC. Encoded protein: CASSLGAGQLYNEQFF. This rearrangement joins TRBV11-3 to TRBJ2-1; tentative D call: TRBD1 (7 bases). Germline loops: CDR1 SGHNT, CDR2 YENEEA. This CDR3 has 16 amino acids. The germline V and J ends were trimmed by 1 base and 3 bases, with 13 bases remaining between them.

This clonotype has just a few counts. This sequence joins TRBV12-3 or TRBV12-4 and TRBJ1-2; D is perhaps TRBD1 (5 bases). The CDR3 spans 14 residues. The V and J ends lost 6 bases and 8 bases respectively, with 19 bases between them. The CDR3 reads CASSKTTVGVGYTF. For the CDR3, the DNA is TGTGCCAGCAGCAAAACGACAGTAGGGGTGGGCTACACCTTC.

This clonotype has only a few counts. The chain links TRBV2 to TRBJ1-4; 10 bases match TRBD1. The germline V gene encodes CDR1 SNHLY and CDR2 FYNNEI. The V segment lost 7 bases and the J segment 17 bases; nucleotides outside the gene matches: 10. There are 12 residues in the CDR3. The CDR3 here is CASTGTGVGLFF. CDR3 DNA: TGTGCCAGCACTGGGACAGGGGTTGGGCTTTTTTTT.

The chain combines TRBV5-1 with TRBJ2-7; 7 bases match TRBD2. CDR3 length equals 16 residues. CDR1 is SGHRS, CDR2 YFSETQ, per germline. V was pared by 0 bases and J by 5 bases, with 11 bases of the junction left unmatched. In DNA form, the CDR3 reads TGCGCCAGCAGCTTGGTAGTGACTAGCACTAAGAACGAGCAGTACTTC. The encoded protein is CASSLVVTSTKNEQYF.